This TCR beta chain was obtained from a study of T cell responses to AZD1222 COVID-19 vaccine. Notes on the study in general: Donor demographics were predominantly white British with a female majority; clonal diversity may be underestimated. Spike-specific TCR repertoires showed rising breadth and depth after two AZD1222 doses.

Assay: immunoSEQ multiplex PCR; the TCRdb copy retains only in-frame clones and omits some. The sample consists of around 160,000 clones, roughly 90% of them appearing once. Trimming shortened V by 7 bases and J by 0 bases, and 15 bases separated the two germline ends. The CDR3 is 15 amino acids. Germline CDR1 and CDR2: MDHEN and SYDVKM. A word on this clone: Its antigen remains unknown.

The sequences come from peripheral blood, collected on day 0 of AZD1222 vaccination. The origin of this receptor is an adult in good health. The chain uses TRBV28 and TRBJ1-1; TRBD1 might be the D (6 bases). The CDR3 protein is CASTMTGALNTEAFF. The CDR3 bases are TGTGCCAGCACTATGACAGGCGCCCTGAACACTGAAGCTTTCTTT.